This entry lists 22 T cell receptor beta chains sequenced from one sample in a study of cytomegalovirus exposure and HLA in healthy donors. Primers for the PCR totalled 60 Vbeta and 13 Jbeta. Assay used: immunoSEQ multiplex PCR; TCRdb lists only in-frame clones, some missing. This table holds 110,000 or so clones, under 90% found once. The sequenced sample consisted of PBMCs. All receptors come from a woman aged 18-29 years in good health and CMV-seronegative.

This CDR3 is CASGKGDGTEAFF. The CDR3 bases are TGTGCCAGCGGGAAGGGGGATGGGACTGAAGCTTTCTTT. The chain is built from TRBV19 and TRBJ1-1; D perhaps matches TRBD1 (6 bases). The ends were cut back, 9 bases at V and 5 bases at J, with 16 bases in the middle. The length of the CDR3 is 13 residues. CDR1 LNHDA and CDR2 SQIVND come from the germline V gene (reference sequence).

The CDR3 protein is CASKRDRGQPQHF. In DNA, the CDR3 is TGTGCCAGCAAAAGGGACAGGGGACAGCCCCAGCATTTT. The chain has TRBV6-5 and TRBJ1-5; 10 bases are shared with TRBD1. CDR3 length: 13 amino acids. Germline CDR1 MNHEY, CDR2 SVGAGI. V lost 7 bases and J lost 7; bases outside the gene matches: 4.

The chain is built from TRBV25-1 and TRBJ1-1; a weak D match, TRBD1 (6 bases). Trimming stripped 6 bases from V and 1 base from J, with 18 bases between. The CDR3 consists of 16 residues. Germline assignment: CDR1 MGHDK and CDR2 SYGVNS. The CDR3 loop reads CASRRTTGWGNTEAFF. For the CDR3, the DNA is TGTGCCAGCAGGAGGACGACAGGCTGGGGGAACACTGAAGCTTTCTTT.

The V call is TRBV25-1, the J call TRBJ1-1, with 8 bases fitting TRBD1. The CDR3 is 13 residues long. After removal of 4 bases from V and 10 bases from J, the junction contained 8 bases not matched to a gene. Germline CDR1 MGHDK, CDR2 SYGVNS. The CDR3 is CASSATGVGRAFF. As DNA, the CDR3 is TGTGCCAGCAGTGCGACAGGGGTTGGACGAGCTTTCTTT.

The chain carries TRBV6-5 and TRBJ1-1; no firm D call. The CDR3 has 13 amino acids. Looked up from germline, CDR1 is MNHEY and CDR2 is SVGAGI. V gave up 7 bases and J gave up 1 base, with 10 bases separating them. The CDR3 is CASILPGNTEAFF. In DNA form, the CDR3 reads TGTGCCAGCATCTTACCAGGGAACACTGAAGCTTTCTTT.

This clone was picked up one time. The V gene is TRBV11-2, the J gene TRBJ1-5; 11 nucleotides line up with TRBD1. CDR1 is SGHAT and CDR2 is FQNNGV in the germline V gene. With V trimmed by 0 bases and J by 7 bases, 5 bases remained unmatched. The CDR3 is 16 residues long. The CDR3 region is CASSLDPGQGAQPQHF. The CDR3 DNA reads TGTGCCAGCAGCTTAGATCCAGGACAGGGGGCCCAGCCCCAGCATTTT.

V is TRBV5-1 and J is TRBJ1-1, with D possibly TRBD1 on 5 matching bases. Germline V lookup: CDR1 SGHRS, CDR2 YFSETQ. Trimming removed 0 bases at V and 7 bases at J, with 10 bases between. CDR3 length: 13 amino acids. The CDR3 DNA sequence: TGCGCCAGCAGCTTGGGGGCAGGGAATGAAGCTTTCTTT. Its protein product is CASSLGAGNEAFF.

The gene calls are TRBV19 and TRBJ2-4; maybe TRBD1 (5 bases). V lost 8 bases and J lost 0, with 11 bases in between. The CDR3 consists of 14 residues. Germline V gene sequence: CDR1 LNHDA, CDR2 SQIVND (reference sequence). The CDR3 is CASQGDRAKNIQYF. CDR3 coding DNA: TGTGCCAGTCAGGGCGACCGAGCCAAAAACATTCAGTACTTC.

The chain joins TRBV7-2 to TRBJ1-5; no clear D gene. The CDR3 extends over 14 amino acids. CDR1 and CDR2 from the germline V gene are SGHTA and FQGNSA. Trimming removed 1 base at V and 7 bases at J, with 11 bases between. The CDR3 DNA is TGTGCCAGCAGCTTAGTGGGCGCCAGCCAGCCCCAGCATTTT. This codes for CASSLVGASQPQHF. The full variable domain, with the rest looked up from reference TRBV7-2 and TRBJ1-5, is GAGVSQSPSNKVTEKGKDVELRCDPISGHTALYWYRQSLGQGLEFLIYFQGNSAPDKSGLPSDRFSAERTGGSVSTLTIQRTQQEDSAVYLCASSLVGASQPQHFGDGTRLSIL.

This clone was detected only a few times. This chain connects TRBV2 to TRBJ1-2; D may be TRBD1 (6 bases). The CDR3 runs 16 residues. V was pared by 8 bases and J by 6 bases, with 25 bases between. The germline CDR1 and CDR2 sequences are SNHLY and FYNNEI. The CDR3 nucleotides are TGTGCCAGCGGGGGCGGTGGGCACGCCTTTGGGGATGGCTACACCTTC. This codes for CASGGGGHAFGDGYTF.

The chain employs TRBV4-1 and TRBJ2-5; tentative D call: TRBD1 (5 bases). CDR1 and CDR2 from the germline V gene are MGHRA and YSYEKL. Between the trimmed V and J ends, which lost 0 bases and 4 bases, there was a span of 9 bases. This CDR3 has 14 residues. The CDR3 sequence is CASSQDSGIETQYF. The CDR3, as DNA: TGCGCCAGCAGCCAAGATTCAGGGATAGAGACCCAGTACTTC.

The chain links TRBV30 to TRBJ1-1; tentative D call: TRBD1 (6 bases). The CDR3 extends over 16 amino acids. Per germline, CDR1 GTSNPN and CDR2 SVGIG (reference sequence). Trimming stripped 0 bases from V and 3 bases from J, with 17 bases between. CDR3 residues: CAWSVPGVWRDTEAFF. For the CDR3, the DNA is TGTGCCTGGAGTGTACCAGGGGTTTGGCGGGACACTGAAGCTTTCTTT.

The CDR3 sequence: CASSYRPGANEKLFF. The CDR3 DNA reads TGTGCCAGCAGTTACAGGCCAGGGGCTAATGAAAAACTGTTTTTT. The J gene is TRBJ1-4, the V gene TRBV6-5, with D tentatively TRBD1 (6 bases). The CDR3 extends over 15 amino acids. Germline values: CDR1 MNHEY, CDR2 SVGAGI. The V end was cut by 2 bases, the J end by 3 bases, with 10 bases between.

The count of this clone is one. This chain uses TRBV28 with TRBJ2-2; 8 nucleotides align to TRBD2. Per the germline V gene, CDR1 is MDHEN and CDR2 is SYDVKM. The V segment lost 5 bases and the J segment 0 bases; nucleotides outside the gene matches: 8. The CDR3 extends over 17 amino acids. The CDR3 DNA reads as TGTGCCAGCAGTCCAACTAGCGGCCGAGCGAACACCGGGGAGCTGTTTTTT. This codes for CASSPTSGRANTGELFF.

The rearrangement uses TRBV28 and TRBJ2-1; TRBD2 aligns across 8 bases. The CDR3 has 16 residues. With V trimmed by 4 bases and J by 6 bases, 11 bases remained unmatched. The germline V gene has CDR1 MDHEN and CDR2 SYDVKM. The chain's CDR3 is CASSYSLGAGVNEQFF. The CDR3 region has the DNA TGTGCCAGCAGTTATAGTCTGGGAGCGGGGGTCAATGAGCAGTTCTTC.

J is TRBJ1-6 and V is TRBV18, with D uncertain. From germline, CDR1 is KGHSH and CDR2 LQKENI. The CDR3 extends over 17 amino acids. The V gene lost 0 bases and the J gene lost 0 bases, with 9 bases spanning the gap. The CDR3 is CASSPPGESSYNSPLHF. The CDR3 region has the DNA TGTGCCAGCTCACCACCGGGCGAGAGCTCCTATAATTCACCCCTCCACTTT.

The chain carries TRBV9 and TRBJ2-7; the match to TRBD2 covers 16 bases. CDR3 length equals 18 residues. Germline V gene sequence: CDR1 SGDLS, CDR2 YYNGEE. Unmatched junction bases numbered 8, after V lost 5 bases and J lost 0 bases. The CDR3: CASRAGLAGGTSSYEQYV. The DNA of the CDR3 is TGTGCCAGCAGGGCGGGACTAGCGGGGGGGACCTCCTCCTACGAGCAGTACGTC.

This chain joins TRBV10-3 and TRBJ1-1; the D gene is possibly TRBD1 (6 bases). V lost 2 bases and J 6 bases, leaving 16 bases between the germline ends. The CDR3 runs to 15 residues. Germline loops: CDR1 ENHRY, CDR2 SYGVKD. The CDR3 loop reads CAISEIQGPVSEAFF. The CDR3 DNA is TGTGCCATCAGTGAGATACAGGGTCCCGTCTCTGAAGCTTTCTTT.

The chain recombines TRBV28 with TRBJ2-3, with 8 nucleotides matching TRBD2. Germline CDR1 MDHEN, CDR2 SYDVKM. The CDR3 is 13 amino acids. V shed 8 bases, J shed 2 bases, and the junction held 3 bases outside the gene matches. As DNA, the CDR3 is TGTGCCAGCGGGCGGGAGGACACAGATACGCAGTATTTT. It yields the protein CASGREDTDTQYF.

The chain carries TRBV2 and TRBJ2-6, with D uncertain. Trimming took off 8 bases at V and 0 bases at J, with 20 bases between the two ends. Germline CDR1 SNHLY, CDR2 FYNNEI. The CDR3 is 18 residues long. The CDR3 spells CASSLHLVTNSGANVLTF. CDR3 nucleotides: TGTGCCAGCTCCTTACACCTGGTAACTAACTCTGGGGCCAACGTCCTGACTTTC.

V gene TRBV7-6 combines with J gene TRBJ2-5; possibly TRBD2 for D (7 bases). The CDR3 loop spans 14 amino acids. CDR1 is SGHVS and CDR2 is FNYEAQ in the germline V gene. The germline V and J ends were trimmed by 5 bases and 5 bases, with 15 bases remaining between them. The CDR3 is CASSAVGGLETQYF. CDR3 DNA sequence: TGTGCCAGCAGCGCGGTGGGGGGGCTGGAGACCCAGTACTTC.

The gene calls are TRBV11-3 and TRBJ1-1; 7 bases are shared with TRBD1. CDR3 length: 16 amino acids. Germline CDR1 and CDR2: SGHNT and YENEEA. With 5 bases clipped from V and 1 base from J, the junction kept 10 bases outside the gene matches. The CDR3 reads CASSHRGTVKNTEAFF. The CDR3 DNA follows: TGTGCCAGCAGCCATCGCGGGACAGTTAAGAACACTGAAGCTTTCTTT.